This T cell receptor (beta chain) is drawn from a study of T cell changes during pregnancy in multiple sclerosis. The CDR3 is made up of 13 amino acids. Germline assignment: CDR1 SGHNT and CDR2 YYREEE (reference sequence). A note on this clone: Relative to the germline gene, one junction end is altered; a read error may explain this.

The table came from immunoSEQ multiplex PCR; TCRdb's copy has only in-frame clones and leaves some out. Of tens of thousands of clones listed, 93% are singletons. This sample comprised CD8+ T cells from peripheral blood mononuclear cells, obtained in the second trimester of pregnancy. The chain couples TRBV5-4 to TRBJ2-7; TRBD1 is a possible D gene (6 bases). The sequence derives from a female donor with multiple sclerosis, enrolled in a pregnancy study. The CDR3 nucleotides are TGTGCCAGCAGCTTGATTGTTGAGGACAGTCTTTTCTTC. Its translation is CASSLIVEDSLFF.